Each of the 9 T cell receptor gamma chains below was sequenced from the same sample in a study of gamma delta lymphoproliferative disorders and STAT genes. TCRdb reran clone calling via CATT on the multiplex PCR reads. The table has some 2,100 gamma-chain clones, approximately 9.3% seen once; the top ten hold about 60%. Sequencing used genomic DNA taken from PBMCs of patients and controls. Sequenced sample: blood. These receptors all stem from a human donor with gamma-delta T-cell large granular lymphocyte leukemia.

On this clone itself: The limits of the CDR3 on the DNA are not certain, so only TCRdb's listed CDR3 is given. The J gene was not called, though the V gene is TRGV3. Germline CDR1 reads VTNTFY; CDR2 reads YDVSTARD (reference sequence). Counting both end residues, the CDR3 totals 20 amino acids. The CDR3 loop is CATWDRLNIIRNSLAVEQHF.

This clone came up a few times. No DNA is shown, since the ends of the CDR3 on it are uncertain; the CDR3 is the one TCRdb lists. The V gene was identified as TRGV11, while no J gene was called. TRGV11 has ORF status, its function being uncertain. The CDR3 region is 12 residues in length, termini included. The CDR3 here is CTTVPAGTSQLF.

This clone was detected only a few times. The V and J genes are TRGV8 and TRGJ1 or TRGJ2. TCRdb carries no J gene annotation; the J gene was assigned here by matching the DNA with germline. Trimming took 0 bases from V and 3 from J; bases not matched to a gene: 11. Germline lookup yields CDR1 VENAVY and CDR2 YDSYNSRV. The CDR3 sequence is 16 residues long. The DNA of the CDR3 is TGTGCCACCTGGGATAGGCCGTGGGGGGGTTATTATAAGAAACTCTTT. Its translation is CATWDRPWGGYYKKLF.

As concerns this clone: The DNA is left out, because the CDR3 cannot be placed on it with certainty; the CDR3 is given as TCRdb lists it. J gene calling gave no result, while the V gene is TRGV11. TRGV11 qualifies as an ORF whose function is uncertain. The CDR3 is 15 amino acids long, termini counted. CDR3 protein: CTTVPAPELTWNPLF.

The CDR3 DNA is TGTGCCACCTGGGATGGGCCTATGTATTATAAGAAACTCTTT. Amino acids: CATWDGPMYYKKLF. The rearrangement joins TRGV4 to TRGJ1 or TRGJ2. The J gene, absent from TCRdb, was called here by matching the DNA to germline. The germline V gene has CDR1 EGSTGY and CDR2 YDSYTSSV. Trimming removed 0 bases from V and 4 bases from J; junction bases left unmatched: 6. The length of the CDR3 is 14 residues.

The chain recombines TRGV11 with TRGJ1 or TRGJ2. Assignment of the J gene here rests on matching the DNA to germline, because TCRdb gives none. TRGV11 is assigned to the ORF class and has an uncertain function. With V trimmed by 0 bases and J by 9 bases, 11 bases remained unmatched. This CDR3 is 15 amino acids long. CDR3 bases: TGTGCCTGCTGGATTAGGCACGTAATGGGGGTTAAGAAACTCTTT. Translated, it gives CACWIRHVMGVKKLF.

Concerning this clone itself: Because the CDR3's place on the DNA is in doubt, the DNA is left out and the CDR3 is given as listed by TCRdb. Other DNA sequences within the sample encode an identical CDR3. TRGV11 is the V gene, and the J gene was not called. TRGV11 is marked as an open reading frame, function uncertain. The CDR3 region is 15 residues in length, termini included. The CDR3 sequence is CTTVPAGLGTYKKLF.

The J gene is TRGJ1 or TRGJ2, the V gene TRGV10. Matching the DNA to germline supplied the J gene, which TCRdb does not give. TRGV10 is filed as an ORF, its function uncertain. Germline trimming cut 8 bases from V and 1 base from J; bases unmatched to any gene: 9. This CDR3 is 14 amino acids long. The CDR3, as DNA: TGTGCTGCGTGGGATTGGGGTAATTATTATAAGAAACTCTTT. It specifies CAAWDWGNYYKKLF.

The CDR3: CATWDGGYYKKLF. CDR3 DNA sequence: TGTGCCACCTGGGATGGAGGGTATTATAAGAAACTCTTT. The chain couples TRGV4 to TRGJ1 or TRGJ2. The J gene, absent from TCRdb, was called here by matching the DNA to germline. Germline trimming cut 1 base from V and 4 bases from J; bases unmatched to any gene: 4. CDR3 length: 13 residues. Germline CDR1 EGSTGY, CDR2 YDSYTSSV.